This TCR beta chain stems from a study of beta chain features in type 1 diabetes. The CDR3 contains 16 residues. V lost 4 bases, J lost 5 bases, and 7 bases stayed unmatched. CDR1 is LGHNA and CDR2 is YSLEER in the germline V gene. This clone came up a few times. The antigen is undetermined. Reverse transcribing all isolated RNA meant expressed TCRB transcripts were sequenced. Reads from naive, central memory and regulatory T cell samples averaged approximately 3.7 million. Clones were sequenced by immunoSEQ multiplex PCR, and TCRdb holds only the in-frame ones, with some missing. The sample carries fewer than 900,000 clones, roughly 17% recorded once. Notes on the study in general: In patients and controls equally, PCR might favor templates that are shorter.

Sequenced input: naive CD4+ T cells from blood. The source of this sequence is a woman aged 18-35 years in good health. V is TRBV4-3 and J is TRBJ2-7; 14 nucleotides agree with TRBD2. The CDR3 DNA follows: TGCGCCAGCAGCCCCGGGACTAGCGGGAGTTCCCACGAGCAGTACTTC. Protein sequence: CASSPGTSGSSHEQYF.